These 28 T cell receptor beta chains share one sample of origin, sequenced in a study of blood T cell repertoires in COVID-19 (dated by TCRdb to about 2020). Library prep was done by the immunoSEQ multiplex PCR assay. Held by TCRdb, this immuneACCESS table contains in-frame sequences only and omits some clones. Under half of the omission traces to an unresolved V gene where checked; the cause of the rest is unknown. Present in this sample are about 120,000 clones, about 79% of which were seen just once. Under 3% of the sample rests with the top ten. The material sequenced was peripheral blood. The origin of the receptors is a man between 65 and 85 years old with acute or convalescent COVID-19.

The V gene is TRBV5-1, the J gene TRBJ1-2; 8 nucleotides match TRBD1. V was pared by 4 bases and J by 0 bases, with 5 bases of the junction left unmatched. Germline CDR1 is SGHRS and CDR2 is YFSETQ. The CDR3 sequence is 15 residues long. The CDR3 loop reads CASSPGGQANYGYTF. The CDR3 DNA reads TGCGCCAGCAGCCCGGGGGGACAGGCTAACTATGGCTACACCTTC.

The chain employs TRBV30 and TRBJ1-2; D uncertain. The V gene lost 2 bases and the J gene lost 8 bases, with 18 bases spanning the gap. Germline V gene lookup returns CDR1 GTSNPN and CDR2 SVGIG (reference sequence). CDR3 length: 14 amino acids. In DNA, the CDR3 is TGTGCCTGGAGTATATGGTCTCCGGAGGGCGGCTACACCTTC. This sequence encodes CAWSIWSPEGGYTF.

The V and J genes are TRBV12-5 and TRBJ2-5; a weak D match, TRBD1 (7 bases). The CDR3 length is 15 residues. Germline V gene lookup returns CDR1 LGHNT and CDR2 FRNRAP. Trimming left V 3 bases short and J 4 bases short, with 15 bases between. The CDR3 DNA sequence: TGTGCTAGTGGTTTCTTCCCCCAGGGGGGAGAGACCCAGTACTTC. Amino acid sequence: CASGFFPQGGETQYF.

This clone showed up just a few times. CDR3 residues: CASSLGLNYEQYF. The CDR3 coding sequence is TGTGCCAGCAGTTTAGGACTCAACTACGAGCAGTACTTC. The gene calls are TRBV12-3 or TRBV12-4 and TRBJ2-7; D is uncertain. V was shortened by 1 base and J by 3 bases, with 7 bases between the two germline ends. CDR3 length: 13 amino acids.

The chain couples TRBV6-1 to TRBJ1-4; 12 bases agree with TRBD1. This CDR3 has 18 amino acids. V gave up 3 bases and J gave up 6 bases; unmatched junction bases: 11. CDR1 and CDR2 (germline): MNHNS, SASEGT. The CDR3 here is CASSEVPGQGAAYEKLFF. CDR3 coding DNA: TGTGCCAGCAGTGAGGTCCCGGGACAGGGGGCGGCGTATGAAAAACTGTTTTTT.

This clone was detected only a few times. The V and J genes are TRBV4-3 and TRBJ2-1; 7 bases fit TRBD1. This CDR3 has 15 amino acids. V shed 4 bases, J shed 3 bases, and the junction held 6 bases outside the gene matches. From germline, CDR1 is LGHNA and CDR2 YSLEER. In nucleotides, the CDR3 is TGCGCCAGCAGCCGGGGACAGCTAAACTACAATGAGCAGTTCTTC. Its translation: CASSRGQLNYNEQFF.

V is TRBV30 and J is TRBJ2-7; 10 bases fit TRBD1. Trimming at V came to 1 base and at J to 4 bases, leaving 7 bases not matched to a gene. The CDR3 totals 15 residues. Germline V gene lookup returns CDR1 GTSNPN and CDR2 SVGIG (reference sequence). Here the CDR3 reads CAWSGGQGSRYEQYF. The CDR3 DNA reads TGTGCCTGGAGTGGGGGACAGGGGTCGAGATACGAGCAGTACTTC.

V is TRBV5-1 and J is TRBJ1-3; no definite D call. The CDR3 contains 15 residues. V lost 0 bases and J 2 bases, leaving 9 bases between the germline ends. Germline V gene data show CDR1 as SGHRS and CDR2 as YFSETQ. The CDR3 DNA is TGCGCCAGCAGCTTGGTGCCAGGCGCTGGAAACACCATATATTTT. Translating gives CASSLVPGAGNTIYF.

The V and J genes are TRBV19 and TRBJ1-5; 11 bases are shared with TRBD1. CDR1 and CDR2 (germline): LNHDA, SQIVND (reference sequence). V shed 3 bases and J 6 bases; nucleotides not matched to a gene: 4. The CDR3 has 15 amino acids. CDR3 region: CASSIPGQGGQPQHF. For the CDR3, the DNA is TGTGCCAGTAGTATCCCGGGACAGGGGGGTCAGCCCCAGCATTTT.

J is TRBJ2-3 and V is TRBV29-1; maybe TRBD1 (6 bases). V dropped 7 bases and J dropped 0 bases, with 14 bases sitting between them. Germline V lookup: CDR1 SQVTM, CDR2 ANQGSEA. The CDR3 runs to 14 residues. Here the CDR3 DNA reads TGCAGCGGCCGACAGGCCCTTAGCACAGATACGCAGTATTTT. Its protein product is CSGRQALSTDTQYF.

The chain recombines TRBV19 with TRBJ1-3, with 8 nucleotides matching TRBD1. The CDR3 is 15 amino acids. With V trimmed by 6 bases and J by 4 bases, 8 bases remained unmatched. Germline assignment: CDR1 LNHDA and CDR2 SQIVND (reference sequence). This CDR3 reads CASSPDRDRGNTIYF. CDR3 DNA: TGTGCCAGTAGCCCCGACCGGGACAGGGGAAACACCATATATTTT.

The chain links TRBV19 to TRBJ1-5; 8 bases agree with TRBD1. Germline values: CDR1 LNHDA, CDR2 SQIVND (reference sequence). This CDR3 has 16 residues. With V trimmed by 5 bases and J by 6 bases, 12 bases remained unmatched. The CDR3, as DNA: TGTGCCAGTAGTCGGGCTTCCAGGGGGCCGGGTCAGCCCCAGCATTTT. This codes for CASSRASRGPGQPQHF.

This chain joins TRBV19 and TRBJ1-2; TRBD1 matches 9 bases. This CDR3 is 14 amino acids long. After removal of 4 bases from V and 4 bases from J, the junction contained 4 bases not matched to a gene. The V gene's germline CDR1 is LNHDA and CDR2 SQIVND (reference sequence). CDR3 coding DNA: TGTGCCAGTAGTAGGGACAGGGTCGGCTATGGCTACACCTTC. Its protein is CASSRDRVGYGYTF.

The chain joins TRBV9 to TRBJ2-7; the match to TRBD2 covers 8 bases. Per germline, CDR1 SGDLS and CDR2 YYNGEE. V shed 0 bases and J 2 bases; nucleotides not matched to a gene: 4. This CDR3 is built from 15 residues. DNA of the CDR3: TGTGCCAGCAGCGTAGGTAGCGGGGTCCCCTACGAGCAGTACTTC. Its translation is CASSVGSGVPYEQYF.

This chain links TRBV6-5 with TRBJ2-7; 10 bases are shared with TRBD1. CDR1 MNHEY and CDR2 SVGAGI come from the germline V gene. This CDR3 spans 15 amino acids. Trimming removed 10 bases from V and 2 bases from J; junction bases left unmatched: 11. CDR3 coding DNA: TGTGCCACCTTTCCCGGGACAGGGGTGCCCTACGAGCAGTACTTC. Its translation: CATFPGTGVPYEQYF.

V usage is TRBV7-9 and J usage is TRBJ1-6, with D possibly matching TRBD1 (6 bases). The length of the CDR3 is 16 residues. The V end was cut by 6 bases, the J end by 0 bases, with 12 bases between. CDR1 SEHNR and CDR2 FQNEAQ come from the germline V gene (reference sequence). CDR3 in DNA: TGTGCCAGCAGACCCGGACAGAGCTCCTATAATTCACCCCTCCACTTT. This encodes CASRPGQSSYNSPLHF. Drawing the rest from reference TRBV7-9 and TRBJ1-6, the complete variable domain is DTGVSQNPRHKITKRGQNVTFRCDPISEHNRLYWYRQTLGQGPEFLTYFQNEAQLEKSRLLSDRFSAERPKGSFSTLEIQRTEQGDSAMYLCASRPGQSSYNSPLHFGNGTRLTVT.

The chain combines TRBV29-1 with TRBJ2-7; TRBD1 might be the D (5 bases). V was trimmed by 4 bases and J by 5 bases, leaving 15 bases between them. Germline-derived CDR1 and CDR2 are SQVTM and ANQGSEA. The CDR3 has 13 residues. Written as DNA, the CDR3 is TGCAGCGTTGGAAAGGGGTTTATCCACGAGCAGTACTTC. It translates to CSVGKGFIHEQYF.

This clone was counted between two and nine times. The chain couples TRBV6-6 to TRBJ1-5; 9 nucleotides match TRBD1. The CDR3 covers 14 residues. Looked up from germline, CDR1 is MNHNY and CDR2 is SVGAGI (reference sequence). V trimming: 7 bases; J trimming: 7 bases; junction bases outside the gene matches: 8. CDR3 protein: CASIQQGAGQPQHF. CDR3 nucleotides: TGTGCCAGCATTCAACAGGGGGCGGGGCAGCCCCAGCATTTT.

The J gene is TRBJ1-2, the V gene TRBV11-2; 7 nucleotides line up with TRBD1. Losses at the gene ends were 0 bases for V and 4 bases for J; bases not matched to a gene: 8. The germline CDR1 and CDR2 sequences are SGHAT and FQNNGV. This CDR3 comprises 16 residues. CDR3 DNA: TGTGCCAGCAGCTTAGATCTTGTGGACAGGAGCTATGGCTACACCTTC. This encodes CASSLDLVDRSYGYTF.

As concerns this clone: This may be a read error: a much more frequent sequence differs by one nucleotide. The V call is TRBV5-1, the J call TRBJ2-7; the match to TRBD1 covers 9 bases. This CDR3 spans 13 amino acids. Germline-derived CDR1 and CDR2 are SGHRS and YFSETQ. Trimming removed 4 bases from V and 2 bases from J; junction bases left unmatched: 1. CDR3 residues: CASSRDRAYEQYF. Here the CDR3 DNA reads TGCGCCAGCAGCCGGGACAGGGCCTACGAGCAGTACTTC.

The chain links TRBV4-2 to TRBJ1-1, with 9 bases matching TRBD1. Germline assignment: CDR1 LGHNA and CDR2 YNFKEQ. The length of the CDR3 is 17 residues. Trimming took 0 bases from V and 1 from J; bases not matched to a gene: 6. Here the CDR3 reads CASSQEWTGDRNTEAFF. CDR3 nucleotides: TGTGCCAGCAGCCAAGAATGGACAGGGGACAGGAACACTGAAGCTTTCTTT.

The V gene is TRBV6-5, the J gene TRBJ1-1; D might be TRBD1 (5 bases). This CDR3 region has 13 residues. V lost 0 bases and J lost 8, with 10 bases in between. CDR1 and CDR2 (germline): MNHEY, SVGAGI. The CDR3 sequence: CASSYSGGGEAFF. DNA for the CDR3: TGTGCCAGCAGTTACTCTGGGGGAGGGGAAGCTTTCTTT.

J is TRBJ1-2 and V is TRBV7-8, with D unresolved. The CDR3 covers 14 residues. Germline V CDR1 and CDR2: SGHVS, FQNEAQ. V lost 0 bases to trimming and J lost 2 bases, with 7 bases between them. CDR3 amino acids: CASSLAAKNYGYTF. The CDR3 region has the DNA TGTGCCAGCAGCTTAGCGGCAAAGAACTATGGCTACACCTTC.

This chain uses TRBV2 with TRBJ2-5; D perhaps matches TRBD2 (6 bases). This CDR3 has 14 amino acids. V lost 7 bases, J lost 1 base, and 13 bases lay in between. The germline CDR1 and CDR2 sequences are SNHLY and FYNNEI. The CDR3 here is CASKSREIQETQYF. CDR3 sequence (DNA): TGTGCCAGCAAATCACGGGAGATCCAAGAGACCCAGTACTTC. The full variable domain, with the rest looked up from reference TRBV2 and TRBJ2-5, is EPEVTQTPSHQVTQMGQEVILRCVPISNHLYFYWYRQILGQKVEFLVSFYNNEISEKSEIFDDQFSVERPDGSNFTLKIRSTKLEDSAMYFCASKSREIQETQYFGPGTRLLVL.

The chain carries TRBV5-1 and TRBJ1-3; no clear D gene. The CDR3 is 14 amino acids. Per germline, CDR1 SGHRS and CDR2 YFSETQ. V lost 2 bases to trimming and J lost 0 bases, with 6 bases between them. CDR3 loop: CASSFTSSGNTIYF. CDR3 DNA: TGCGCCAGCAGCTTCACTAGCTCTGGAAACACCATATATTTT.

This clone was recorded only once. J is TRBJ1-5 and V is TRBV6-6; a weak D match, TRBD1 (5 bases). CDR1 and CDR2 (germline): MNHNY, SVGAGI (reference sequence). V was shortened by 2 bases and J by 3 bases, with 11 bases between the two germline ends. The CDR3 sequence is 15 residues long. CDR3: CASSYKDTFNQPQHF. CDR3 sequence (DNA): TGTGCCAGCAGTTACAAGGACACATTCAATCAGCCCCAGCATTTT.

J is TRBJ2-3 and V is TRBV5-1; D is undetermined. The germline V and J ends were trimmed by 3 bases and 0 bases, with 14 bases remaining between them. Germline assignment: CDR1 SGHRS and CDR2 YFSETQ. CDR3 length equals 16 residues. CDR3 region: CASSSAHPFSTDTQYF. CDR3 DNA: TGCGCCAGCAGCTCCGCGCACCCTTTTAGCACAGATACGCAGTATTTT.

The V gene is TRBV7-2, the J gene TRBJ1-4; D perhaps matches TRBD1 (6 bases). Germline CDR1 reads SGHTA; CDR2 reads FQGNSA. The CDR3 is made up of 16 amino acids. V was shortened by 2 bases and J by 0 bases, with 10 bases between the two germline ends. CDR3 sequence: CASSLSWTATNEKLFF. As DNA, the CDR3 is TGTGCCAGCAGCTTATCCTGGACAGCAACTAATGAAAAACTGTTTTTT.